This section outlines one T cell receptor (beta chain) sequence together with its context. This entry is derived from a study of blood T cell repertoires in COVID-19. The protocol was immunoSEQ multiplex PCR, while the TCRdb copy is restricted to in-frame clones and leaves out a portion. The profile covers 220,000 or so clones, with approximately 86% appearing a single time and roughly 10% taken by the ten largest. Sequenced input: peripheral blood. This TCR came from a woman in her 50s with COVID-19, enrolled during active disease.

Here the CDR3 reads CASSPSWGVDNEQFF. The CDR3, as DNA: TGTGCCAGCTCACCAAGTTGGGGCGTCGACAATGAGCAGTTCTTC. The chain recombines TRBV18 with TRBJ2-1; the D gene is possibly TRBD1 (5 bases). CDR1 KGHSH and CDR2 LQKENI come from the germline V gene. The CDR3 runs 15 residues. Trimming left V 2 bases short and J 5 bases short, with 13 bases between.